The present entry profiles one T cell receptor beta chain with its context. This specimen comes from a study of technical replicates of blood from a few donors. The germline V and J ends were trimmed by 5 bases and 7 bases, with 20 bases remaining between them. The CDR3 extends over 15 amino acids. Germline V gene sequence: CDR1 MNHEY, CDR2 SVGAGI. Method: immunoSEQ multiplex PCR; TCRdb's copy keeps in-frame clones and lacks some. The table has tens of thousands of clones, approximately 94% seen once. This receptor was obtained from a human donor in good health. Input material: T cells isolated from PBMCs. The rearrangement uses TRBV6-5 and TRBJ2-5; D is undetermined. The CDR3 DNA sequence: TGTGCCAGCAGTCCAAAAGGATGGCCCTCGGGGACCCAGTACTTC. Translated, it gives CASSPKGWPSGTQYF.